Below are 17 T cell receptor beta chains sequenced from a single sample in a study of beta chain features in type 1 diabetes. As every portion of the isolated RNA was reverse transcribed, the sequencing read expressed TCRB transcripts. Clones were read by immunoSEQ multiplex PCR, and TCRdb kept only the in-frame ones, dropping some. The table records roughly 610,000 clones, 15% to 17% of them present only once. Sequencing used naive CD4+ T cells from blood. Receptors were obtained from a man aged 18 to 30 in good health.

The rearrangement links TRBV28 to TRBJ2-7; 11 bases fit TRBD1. Trimming cost V 8 bases and J 3 bases; bases outside gene matches: 9. The CDR3 has 15 residues. Germline CDR1 reads MDHEN; CDR2 reads SYDVKM. The CDR3: CASLSLGTGGYEQYF. As DNA, the CDR3 is TGTGCCAGCCTATCTCTCGGGACAGGGGGCTACGAGCAGTACTTC. The whole variable domain, filled in from reference TRBV28 and TRBJ2-7, reads DVKVTQSSRYLVKRTGEKVFLECVQDMDHENMFWYRQDPGLGLRLIYFSYDVKMKEKGDIPEGYSVSREKKERFSLILESASTNQTSMYLCASLSLGTGGYEQYFGPGTRLTVT.

About this clone: Other DNA sequences in the sample encode the same CDR3. V gene TRBV18 combines with J gene TRBJ2-7; D might be TRBD1 (6 bases). V was shortened by 3 bases and J by 4 bases, with 10 bases between the two germline ends. Germline V CDR1 and CDR2: KGHSH, LQKENI. The CDR3 consists of 13 residues. The CDR3 region has the DNA TGTGCCAGCTCACCCGGACAGAGTTACGAGCAGTACTTC. This encodes CASSPGQSYEQYF.

The chain uses TRBV4-3 and TRBJ2-3; a weak D match, TRBD2 (7 bases). Germline-derived CDR1 and CDR2 are LGHNA and YSLEER. The CDR3 is made up of 16 amino acids. V was trimmed by 4 bases and J by 5 bases, leaving 19 bases between them. DNA for the CDR3: TGCGCCAGCAGCCCACGGAGGGGGGGCAGGGAAGATACGCAGTATTTT. Translation gives CASSPRRGGREDTQYF.

V is TRBV7-2 and J is TRBJ2-3, with 10 positions matching TRBD2. The trim removed 6 bases at V and 1 base at J, leaving 13 bases unmatched. CDR3 length: 18 amino acids. Germline V lookup: CDR1 SGHTA, CDR2 FQGNSA. CDR3 DNA: TGTGCCAGCAGAGGGGTCCTAGCGGGAGAGGTCGGCACAGATACGCAGTATTTT. Protein sequence: CASRGVLAGEVGTDTQYF.

The chain combines TRBV29-1 with TRBJ2-7, with TRBD1 matching 8 bases. The CDR3 totals 12 residues. Per germline, CDR1 SQVTM and CDR2 ANQGSEA. J was trimmed by 5 bases and V by 6 bases; bases with no gene match: 6. The CDR3 loop is CSVGPQGDEQYF. The CDR3 bases are TGCAGCGTGGGCCCACAGGGGGACGAGCAGTACTTC.

The chain uses TRBV27 and TRBJ2-7; D gene uncertain. With 2 bases removed from V and 0 bases from J, the gap between germline ends came to 8 bases. Germline lookup yields CDR1 MNHEY and CDR2 SMNVEV (reference sequence). The CDR3 totals 14 residues. This CDR3 is CASSLKGLSYEQYF. DNA for the CDR3: TGTGCCAGCAGTTTAAAGGGCCTCTCCTACGAGCAGTACTTC.

This clone has more than one count but fewer than ten. This chain connects TRBV7-8 to TRBJ2-6; 8 positions match TRBD2. Germline CDR1 is SGHVS and CDR2 is FQNEAQ. J gave up 1 base and V 2 bases, and 10 bases lay outside the gene matches. The CDR3 extends over 19 amino acids. CDR3 DNA sequence: TGTGCCAGCAGCTTAAGGCCTCCGGGACTAGGGTCTGGGGCCAACGTCCTGACTTTC. This translates into CASSLRPPGLGSGANVLTF.

The chain joins TRBV6-5 to TRBJ2-5; D is perhaps TRBD1 or TRBD2 (6 bases each). Trimming cost V 5 bases and J 5 bases, with 9 bases left between them. This CDR3 comprises 12 residues. Germline CDR1 MNHEY, CDR2 SVGAGI. CDR3 loop: CASSRGAETQYF. For the CDR3, the DNA is TGTGCCAGCAGTAGGGGGGCGGAGACCCAGTACTTC.

This clone was counted once. This chain links TRBV5-8 with TRBJ1-5, with TRBD1 matching 8 bases. With 4 bases clipped from V and 2 bases from J, the junction kept 11 bases outside the gene matches. The length of the CDR3 is 17 residues. Germline CDR1 reads SGHTS; CDR2 reads YDEGEE. CDR3 residues: CASSRGTGWEGNQPQHF. In nucleotides, the CDR3 is TGTGCCAGCAGCCGCGGGACAGGTTGGGAGGGCAATCAGCCCCAGCATTTT.

J is TRBJ2-7 and V is TRBV28; 9 bases align to TRBD2. The CDR3 is made up of 13 amino acids. Germline lookup yields CDR1 MDHEN and CDR2 SYDVKM. The junction had 4 bases not matched to a gene; V was cut back by 8 bases and J by 2 bases. The CDR3 reads CASGLAHTYEQYF. CDR3 bases: TGTGCCAGCGGACTAGCGCATACCTACGAGCAGTACTTC.

The genes are TRBV5-4 and TRBJ2-5, with no clear D. This CDR3 region has 14 residues. The V end was cut by 2 bases, the J end by 1 base, with 9 bases between. CDR1 and CDR2 (germline): SGHNT, YYREEE (reference sequence). CDR3 sequence (DNA): TGTGCCAGCAGCTTCCGGCAGACCCAAGAGACCCAGTACTTC. It yields the protein CASSFRQTQETQYF.

This clone has just a few counts. The chain uses TRBV9 and TRBJ2-4, with TRBD1 as a possible D gene (7 bases). V was cut by 4 bases and J by 2 bases, with 25 bases left in between. From germline, CDR1 is SGDLS and CDR2 YYNGEE. There are 19 residues in the CDR3. The CDR3, as DNA: TGTGCCAGCAGCAACCAAGATGCGGGACAGCGTCCCTCCAAAAACATTCAGTACTTC. This encodes CASSNQDAGQRPSKNIQYF.

This clone was seen only a few times. The chain is built from TRBV6-5 and TRBJ1-6; a possible D gene is TRBD1 (6 bases). Looked up from germline, CDR1 is MNHEY and CDR2 is SVGAGI. Trimming took 4 bases from V and 8 from J, leaving 15 bases between them. CDR3 length: 15 amino acids. CDR3 loop: CASSSPRGGDSPLHF. CDR3 DNA sequence: TGTGCCAGCAGTTCCCCCAGGGGAGGGGATTCACCCCTCCACTTT.

A few counts support this clone. The chain joins TRBV7-9 to TRBJ2-7, with D hard to call. Germline CDR1 and CDR2: SEHNR and FQNEAQ (reference sequence). Trimming took 0 bases from V and 3 from J, leaving 9 bases between them. This CDR3 is 14 amino acids long. CDR3 in amino acids: CASSLARHIYEQYF. The CDR3 coding sequence is TGTGCCAGCAGCTTAGCCCGGCATATCTACGAGCAGTACTTC.

The V and J genes are TRBV20-1 and TRBJ2-1; D ambiguous. V dropped 6 bases and J dropped 7 bases, with 10 bases sitting between them. CDR1 and CDR2 from the germline V gene are DFQATT and SNEGSKA (reference sequence). The CDR3 has 11 amino acids. The CDR3 DNA reads as TGCAGTGCAGCGAAGAGTAATGAGCAGTTCTTC. Its translation is CSAAKSNEQFF.

The chain links TRBV2 to TRBJ1-2; tentatively, D is TRBD1 (6 bases). This CDR3 spans 14 amino acids. V was shortened by 1 base and J by 6 bases, with 12 bases between the two germline ends. Germline assignment: CDR1 SNHLY and CDR2 FYNNEI. The CDR3 loop is CASSEDWGRDGYTF. CDR3 nucleotide sequence: TGTGCCAGCAGTGAAGATTGGGGGCGAGATGGCTACACCTTC.

This clone was counted between two and nine times. The chain employs TRBV19 and TRBJ1-5, with unresolved D. CDR3 length equals 20 residues. Germline loops: CDR1 LNHDA, CDR2 SQIVND (reference sequence). Trimming removed 2 bases from V and 0 bases from J, with 23 bases in between. The CDR3 loop is CASSIYPSLTGQNSNQPQHF. CDR3 sequence (DNA): TGTGCCAGTAGTATATATCCCTCGTTGACTGGGCAAAATAGCAATCAGCCCCAGCATTTT.